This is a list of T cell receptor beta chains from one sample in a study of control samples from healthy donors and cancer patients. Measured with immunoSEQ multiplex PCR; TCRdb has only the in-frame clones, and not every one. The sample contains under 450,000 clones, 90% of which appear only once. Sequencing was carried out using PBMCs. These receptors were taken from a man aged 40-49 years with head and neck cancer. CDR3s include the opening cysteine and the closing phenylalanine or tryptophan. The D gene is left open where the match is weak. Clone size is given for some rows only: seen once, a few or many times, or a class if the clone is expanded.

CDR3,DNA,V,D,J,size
CASSPARGQETQYF,TGCGCCAGCAGCCCCGCTAGGGGGCAAGAGACCCAGTACTTC,TRBV5-1,-,TRBJ2-5,-
CASSESRGSRTERISPLHF,TGTGCCAGCAGTGAAAGTCGAGGTTCTAGGACGGAGAGAATTTCACCCCTCCACTTT,TRBV2,-,TRBJ1-6,-
CASSQENTEAFF,TGTGCCAGCTCTCAAGAGAACACTGAAGCTTTCTTT,TRBV18,-,TRBJ1-1,once
CASSLIAGQYLGTEAFF,TGTGCCAGCAGCTTAATTGCTGGGCAGTACTTGGGCACTGAAGCTTTCTTT,TRBV7-3,-,TRBJ1-1,-
CASSTSGGPPGELFF,TGCGCCAGCTCTACTAGCGGGGGGCCCCCCGGGGAGCTGTTTTTT,TRBV10-1,TRBD2,TRBJ2-2,-
CASSLGATGGYTEAFF,TGTGCCAGCAGCTTGGGGGCCACAGGAGGTTATACTGAAGCTTTCTTT,TRBV5-6,-,TRBJ1-1,-
CASSDRNTNTGELFF,TGTGCCAGCAGCGACAGGAATACGAACACCGGGGAGCTGTTTTTT,TRBV7-8,-,TRBJ2-2,-
CASSPPGQGASYNEQFF,TGTGCCAGCTCACCACCGGGACAGGGTGCGTCCTACAATGAGCAGTTCTTC,TRBV18,TRBD1,TRBJ2-1,-
CASSVTGLSEAFF,TGTGCCAGCAGTGTTACAGGGCTATCTGAAGCTTTCTTT,TRBV2,-,TRBJ1-1,-
CASSSAFTRATNEKLFF,TGTGCCAGCAGCTCAGCGTTTACCCGAGCAACTAATGAAAAACTGTTTTTT,TRBV5-8,-,TRBJ1-4,-
CASSLAVGPGKIYGYTF,TGTGCCAGCAGCTTAGCGGTTGGGCCAGGAAAGATCTATGGCTACACCTTC,TRBV7-2,-,TRBJ1-2,-
CASSGRGGNEKLFF,TGTGCCAGCAGTGGGCGGGGGGGGAATGAAAAACTGTTTTTT,TRBV2,-,TRBJ1-4,-
CASSLEWTGPFQPQHF,TGTGCCAGCAGCTTGGAATGGACAGGGCCGTTTCAGCCCCAGCATTTT,TRBV5-5,TRBD1,TRBJ1-5,few
CASTPASGRASSYNEQFF,TGTGCCAGCACCCCGGCTAGCGGGAGGGCAAGCTCCTACAATGAGCAGTTCTTC,TRBV2,TRBD2,TRBJ2-1,-
CASSDYPTSGGFTDTQYF,TGTGCCAGCAGTGACTACCCGACTAGCGGGGGGTTCACAGATACGCAGTATTTT,TRBV6-4,TRBD2,TRBJ2-3,-
CATSGRQGARVNTEAFF,TGTGCCACCAGCGGTAGACAGGGGGCAAGGGTGAACACTGAAGCTTTCTTT,TRBV15,TRBD1,TRBJ1-1,-
CASSLEIGGGPYNEQFF,TGCGCCAGCAGCTTGGAAATCGGCGGGGGACCCTATAATGAGCAGTTCTTC,TRBV5-1,TRBD2,TRBJ2-1,-
CASSGGQSTYEQYF,TGTGCCAGCAGCGGGGGACAAAGTACCTACGAGCAGTACTTC,TRBV9,-,TRBJ2-7,-
CSGGELNTEAFF,TGCAGCGGGGGGGAACTGAACACTGAAGCTTTCTTT,TRBV29-1,-,TRBJ1-1,once
CASGFGIGTSQFF,TGTGCTAGTGGTTTTGGGATTGGGACTAGCCAGTTCTTC,TRBV12-5,TRBD2,TRBJ2-1,-
CASSVRWAYEQYF,TGTGCCAGCAGTGTCCGGTGGGCCTACGAGCAGTACTTC,TRBV2,-,TRBJ2-7,-
CAWTGLTTDTQYF,TGTGCCTGGACAGGGTTGACCACAGATACGCAGTATTTT,TRBV30,-,TRBJ2-3,-
CASSPSTGPLEEQYF,TGTGCCAGCAGCCCAAGTACCGGGCCCCTTGAGGAGCAGTACTTC,TRBV27,-,TRBJ2-7,-
CASSMLPRDNEQFF,TGTGCCAGTAGTATGCTCCCGCGGGACAATGAGCAGTTCTTC,TRBV19,-,TRBJ2-1,-
CAWKTSVFTDTQYF,TGTGCCTGGAAGACTAGCGTGTTCACAGATACGCAGTATTTT,TRBV30,TRBD2,TRBJ2-3,few
CASSITAGGTTDTQYF,TGTGCCAGTAGTATAACGGCGGGGGGCACCACAGATACGCAGTATTTT,TRBV19,TRBD2,TRBJ2-3,-
CSVEVSATNQETQYF,TGCAGCGTTGAAGTTTCCGCCACCAACCAAGAGACCCAGTACTTC,TRBV29-1,-,TRBJ2-5,-
CASSQRRGDRGYTF,TGTGCCAGCAGTCAAAGAAGAGGTGACCGTGGCTACACCTTC,TRBV11-1,-,TRBJ1-2,-
CASSSGLTGETQYF,TGTGCCAGCAGCTCCGGGCTCACGGGGGAGACCCAGTACTTC,TRBV3-1/TRBV3-2,-,TRBJ2-5,-
CASSFDTDTQYF,TGTGCCAGCAGCTTCGATACAGATACGCAGTATTTT,TRBV7-2,-,TRBJ2-3,-
CASSLTGRGFDGYTF,TGTGCCAGCAGCCTCACCGGCAGGGGGTTCGATGGCTACACCTTC,TRBV2,TRBD1,TRBJ1-2,-
CASSFDRAPYEQYF,TGTGCCAGCAGTTTTGACAGGGCCCCCTACGAGCAGTACTTC,TRBV28,TRBD1,TRBJ2-7,-
CASTRTSGGYNEQFF,TGTGCCAGCACGCGGACTAGCGGGGGCTACAATGAGCAGTTCTTC,TRBV7-2,TRBD2,TRBJ2-1,-
CASSLFATSTDTQYF,TGTGCCAGCAGTTTATTTGCAACTAGCACAGATACGCAGTATTTT,TRBV27,-,TRBJ2-3,-
CASSPGTGNSPLHF,TGCGCCAGCTCCCCCGGGACAGGGAATTCACCCCTCCACTTT,TRBV5-1,TRBD1,TRBJ1-6,-
CAISVTGGSTSGGRSTDTQYF,TGTGCCATCAGTGTGACAGGGGGCTCGACTAGCGGGGGCCGAAGCACAGATACGCAGTATTTT,TRBV10-3,TRBD2,TRBJ2-3,-
CASSQDRGLNSYNSPLHF,TGCGCCAGCAGCCAGGACAGGGGGCTGAACTCCTATAATTCACCCCTCCACTTT,TRBV4-3,TRBD1,TRBJ1-6,-
CASISRADLSYNEQFF,TGTGCCAGCATCAGTCGGGCTGATCTCTCCTACAATGAGCAGTTCTTC,TRBV28,-,TRBJ2-1,-
CASSHRQTPNYGYTF,TGTGCCAGCAGCCACCGACAGACACCTAACTATGGCTACACCTTC,TRBV7-9,-,TRBJ1-2,-
CASSSRQGRGSTYEQYF,TGTGCCAGCAGTTCTAGACAGGGACGAGGCTCTACCTACGAGCAGTACTTC,TRBV27,TRBD1,TRBJ2-7,-
CASRGGLGEKLFF,TGTGCCAGCAGGGGAGGCTTGGGCGAAAAACTGTTTTTT,TRBV6-5,-,TRBJ1-4,-
CASSPGTAVYGYTF,TGCGCCAGCAGCCCCGGGACAGCTGTCTATGGCTACACCTTC,TRBV5-1,TRBD1,TRBJ1-2,-
CASRSRGARETQYF,TGCGCCAGCAGGAGTCGGGGGGCCCGGGAGACCCAGTACTTC,TRBV5-1,-,TRBJ2-5,-
CASSQEALVAEAFF,TGTGCCAGCAGCCAAGAGGCTTTGGTCGCTGAAGCTTTCTTT,TRBV3-1/TRBV3-2,-,TRBJ1-1,once
CASSLRDSYEQYF,TGTGCCAGCAGCCTACGGGACTCCTACGAGCAGTACTTC,TRBV3-1/TRBV3-2,-,TRBJ2-7,-
CASSLRTSGYNEQFF,TGCGCCAGCAGCTTACGGACTAGCGGTTACAATGAGCAGTTCTTC,TRBV5-1,TRBD2,TRBJ2-1,-
CASSFFSGLGAYEQYF,TGTGCCAGTAGTTTTTTCAGCGGACTAGGGGCCTACGAGCAGTACTTC,TRBV19,TRBD2,TRBJ2-7,-
CAWSVGPPLETQYF,TGTGCCTGGAGTGTCGGGCCGCCATTGGAGACCCAGTACTTC,TRBV30,-,TRBJ2-5,-
CASSQDREYGYTF,TGCGCCAGCAGCCAAGATCGAGAGTATGGCTACACCTTC,TRBV4-1,-,TRBJ1-2,-
CASSLRDSSYEQYF,TGTGCCAGCAGCTTACGGGACAGCTCCTACGAGCAGTACTTC,TRBV11-2,TRBD1,TRBJ2-7,-
CASSSGQSYNSPLHF,TGTGCCAGCAGTTCGGGACAGTCCTATAATTCACCCCTCCACTTT,TRBV27,TRBD1,TRBJ1-6,-
CASSLVWTGDSSGANVLTF,TGCGCCAGCAGCTTGGTTTGGACAGGGGATTCGTCTGGGGCCAACGTCCTGACTTTC,TRBV5-1,TRBD1,TRBJ2-6,-
CASSFRLQWGTDTQYF,TGTGCCAGCAGCTTTCGGCTCCAATGGGGCACAGATACGCAGTATTTT,TRBV7-3,-,TRBJ2-3,-